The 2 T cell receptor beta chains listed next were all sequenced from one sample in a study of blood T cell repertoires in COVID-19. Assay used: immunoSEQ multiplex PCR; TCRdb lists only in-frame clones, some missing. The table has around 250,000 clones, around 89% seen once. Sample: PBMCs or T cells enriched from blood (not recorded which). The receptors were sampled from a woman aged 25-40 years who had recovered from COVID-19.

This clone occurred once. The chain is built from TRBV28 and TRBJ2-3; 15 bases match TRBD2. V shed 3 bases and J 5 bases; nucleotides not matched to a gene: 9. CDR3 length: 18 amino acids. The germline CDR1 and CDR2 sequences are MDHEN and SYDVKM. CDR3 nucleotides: TGTGCCAGCAGTTTCCCTCATGGACTAGCGGGAGGGCAAGATACGCAGTATTTT. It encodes CASSFPHGLAGGQDTQYF.

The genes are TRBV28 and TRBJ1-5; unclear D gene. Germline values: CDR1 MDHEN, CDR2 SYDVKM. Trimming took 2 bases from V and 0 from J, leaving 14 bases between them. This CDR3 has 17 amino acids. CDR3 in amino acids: CASSLEWGVYSNQPQHF. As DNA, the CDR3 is TGTGCCAGCAGTTTAGAGTGGGGAGTTTATAGCAATCAGCCCCAGCATTTT.